These 18 T cell receptor beta chains were sequenced from one sample in a study of blood T cell repertoires in COVID-19. TCRdb's copy holds only in-frame clones and misses some; the assay was immunoSEQ multiplex PCR. The repertoire consists of about 160,000 clones, with just over 85% occurring once and the leading ten covering about 7%. Sequencing was done on a sample of peripheral blood. These receptors came from a man aged 50 or older with active or convalescent COVID-19.

The gene calls are TRBV24-1 and TRBJ1-1; TRBD1 aligns across 9 bases. V dropped 4 bases and J dropped 9; count of bases not matched to a gene: 5. Germline V gives CDR1 KGHDR, CDR2 SFDVKD. The CDR3 covers 13 residues. CDR3: CATSDAGQGKAFF. The CDR3 DNA sequence: TGTGCCACCAGTGACGCGGGACAGGGAAAAGCTTTCTTT.

This clone has only a few counts. The rearrangement links TRBV5-1 to TRBJ2-2; D remains unclear. The ends were cut back, 0 bases at V and 7 bases at J, with 4 bases in the middle. Germline CDR1 SGHRS, CDR2 YFSETQ. This CDR3 is 12 amino acids long. Written as DNA, the CDR3 is TGCGCCAGCAGCTTGGACATCGGGGAGCTGTTTTTT. It is translated as CASSLDIGELFF.

This chain joins TRBV3-1 (or the pseudogene TRBV3-2) and TRBJ1-3; 7 bases fit TRBD1. After removal of 0 bases from V and 4 bases from J, the junction contained 6 bases not matched to a gene. The CDR3 is 16 residues long. Germline V CDR1 and CDR2: LGHDT, YNNKEL (reference sequence). CDR3 in DNA: TGTGCCAGCAGCCAAGATTGGGACAGAGCCGGAAACACCATATATTTT. Translating gives CASSQDWDRAGNTIYF.

The rearrangement joins TRBV9 to TRBJ2-3; the D is unclear. CDR3 length: 16 amino acids. CDR1 is SGDLS, CDR2 YYNGEE, per germline. V was cut by 0 bases and J by 0 bases, with 11 bases left in between. CDR3 DNA: TGTGCCAGCAGCGTAGGAGAACAGCAAAGCACAGATACGCAGTATTTT. Translated, it gives CASSVGEQQSTDTQYF.

The chain couples TRBV24-1 to TRBJ1-1; 10 bases fit TRBD1. Trimming cost V 5 bases and J 4 bases; bases outside gene matches: 6. This CDR3 region has 15 residues. Germline V gene sequence: CDR1 KGHDR, CDR2 SFDVKD. In DNA, the CDR3 is TGTGCCACCAGTGGAAGCCGGGACAGGGGCACTGAAGCTTTCTTT. It yields the protein CATSGSRDRGTEAFF.

This clone was observed once. This sequence joins TRBV7-9 and TRBJ2-7, with 7 bases aligning to TRBD1. Germline V gene lookup returns CDR1 SEHNR and CDR2 FQNEAQ (reference sequence). This CDR3 comprises 16 residues. The V gene end was trimmed by 5 bases and the J gene end by 1 base; junction bases not matched to a gene: 11. This CDR3 reads CASSGHRDSLSYEQYF. The DNA for the CDR3 is TGTGCCAGCAGCGGACACCGGGACAGTCTTTCCTACGAGCAGTACTTC.

The chain couples TRBV5-1 to TRBJ1-2; D unresolved. The CDR3 is made up of 15 amino acids. The ends were cut back, 1 base at V and 3 bases at J, with 13 bases in the middle. Germline CDR1 reads SGHRS; CDR2 reads YFSETQ. CDR3 bases: TGCGCCAGCAGCTTGCTCGGCAGCGAACACTATGGCTACACCTTC. Protein product: CASSLLGSEHYGYTF.

In this sample, this clone turned up once. The V call is TRBV6-5, the J call TRBJ1-2; the D gene is possibly TRBD1 (6 bases). The germline V gene encodes CDR1 MNHEY and CDR2 SVGAGI. The CDR3 has 12 amino acids. Trimming pared 6 bases from V and 4 bases from J, leaving 9 bases between. CDR3 DNA: TGTGCCAGCAGACAGGGAATCTATGGCTACACCTTC. Translation gives CASRQGIYGYTF.

The V call is TRBV5-6, the J call TRBJ1-4; a weak D match, TRBD1 (6 bases). The V end was cut by 7 bases, the J end by 8 bases, with 24 bases between. Germline V gene data show CDR1 as SGHDT and CDR2 as YYEEEE. The CDR3 extends over 16 amino acids. DNA of the CDR3: TGTGCCAGCGGACAGCGGACACATATGGATAGGGAAAAACTGTTTTTT. Its translation: CASGQRTHMDREKLFF.

The table lists this clone with a count of one. V and J are TRBV15 and TRBJ2-5; D perhaps matches TRBD2 (6 bases). Germline V CDR1 and CDR2: LNHNV, YYDKDF (reference sequence). Trimming pared 4 bases from V and 3 bases from J, leaving 15 bases between. The length of the CDR3 is 15 residues. CDR3 sequence reads: CATSNPQLAEETQYF. Written as DNA, the CDR3 is TGTGCCACCAGCAACCCCCAACTAGCCGAAGAGACCCAGTACTTC. Combining the CDR3 with reference TRBV15 and TRBJ2-5 gives the whole variable domain DAMVIQNPRYQVTQFGKPVTLSCSQTLNHNVMYWYQQKSSQAPKLLFHYYDKDFNNEADTPDNFQSRRPNTSFCFLDIRSPGLGDTAMYLCATSNPQLAEETQYFGPGTRLLVL.

This chain uses TRBV18 with TRBJ1-3; D ambiguous. The CDR3 runs 16 residues. The germline V gene has CDR1 KGHSH and CDR2 LQKENI. Between the trimmed V and J ends, which lost 3 bases and 0 bases, there was a span of 12 bases. CDR3 bases: TGTGCCAGCTCACCGAGTCCAGCGGGCTCTGGAAACACCATATATTTT. Protein sequence: CASSPSPAGSGNTIYF. Full variable domain (missing parts from reference TRBV18 and TRBJ1-3): NAGVMQNPRHLVRRRGQEARLRCSPMKGHSHVYWYRQLPEEGLKFMVYLQKENIIDESGMPKERFSAEFPKEGPSILRIQQVVRGDSAAYFCASSPSPAGSGNTIYFGEGSWLTVV.

This clone has just a few counts. The chain employs TRBV14 and TRBJ1-1; TRBD1 matches at 9 bases. The junction had 6 bases not matched to a gene; V was cut back by 4 bases and J by 0 bases. The CDR3 totals 16 residues. Germline loops: CDR1 SGHDN, CDR2 FVKESK. The CDR3 bases are TGTGCCAGCAGCCCGACAGGGGGAGATATGAACACTGAAGCTTTCTTT. This translates into CASSPTGGDMNTEAFF.

The V and J genes are TRBV7-2 and TRBJ2-1; TRBD2 aligns across 9 bases. The V and J ends lost 3 bases and 2 bases, in that order; junction bases with no gene match: 8. Germline assignment: CDR1 SGHTA and CDR2 FQGNSA. The CDR3 consists of 17 residues. DNA of the CDR3: TGTGCCAGCAGCTTTGCTTCTAGCGGGGTCACCTACAATGAGCAGTTCTTC. It codes for CASSFASSGVTYNEQFF.

The J gene is TRBJ1-3, the V gene TRBV27; no firm D call. This CDR3 is 16 amino acids long. Germline V gene sequence: CDR1 MNHEY, CDR2 SMNVEV (reference sequence). V was clipped by 7 bases and J by 0 bases, with 16 bases between them. CDR3 loop: CASNHTEMGSGNTIYF. CDR3 bases: TGTGCCAGCAATCACACAGAGATGGGCTCTGGAAACACCATATATTTT.

This clone was seen a single time. The J gene is TRBJ1-3, the V gene TRBV9, with no clear D. CDR3 length: 13 residues. Germline CDR1 reads SGDLS; CDR2 reads YYNGEE. The V and J ends lost 0 bases and 7 bases respectively, with 8 bases between them. The CDR3 DNA is TGTGCCAGCAGCGTAGGAGGGAGTAACACCATATATTTT. Translated, it gives CASSVGGSNTIYF.

V gene TRBV7-3 combines with J gene TRBJ2-1, with 9 positions matching TRBD1. V was clipped by 4 bases and J by 5 bases; unmatched bases: 3. CDR3 size: 14 residues. Germline V gene lookup returns CDR1 SGHTA and CDR2 FQGTGA. DNA for the CDR3: TGTGCCAGCAGCTCCCGGACAGGGGACAATGAGCAGTTCTTC. It yields the protein CASSSRTGDNEQFF.

The CDR3 loop reads CASSTGLAGVDTQYF. The CDR3 DNA reads as TGTGCCAGTAGTACCGGACTAGCGGGAGTCGATACGCAGTATTTT. The chain has TRBV19 and TRBJ2-3, with 13 nucleotides matching TRBD2. Germline trimming cut 4 bases from V and 6 bases from J; bases unmatched to any gene: 4. Germline V lookup: CDR1 LNHDA, CDR2 SQIVND (reference sequence). The CDR3 is made up of 15 amino acids.

This clone was detected a few times. The rearrangement links TRBV30 to TRBJ2-1; D is unresolved. V was pared by 1 base and J by 0 bases, with 10 bases between. CDR3 size: 15 residues. Per germline, CDR1 GTSNPN and CDR2 SVGIG (reference sequence). CDR3: CAWSGYSSSYNEQFF. The CDR3 DNA reads TGTGCCTGGAGTGGGTACAGCAGCTCCTACAATGAGCAGTTCTTC.